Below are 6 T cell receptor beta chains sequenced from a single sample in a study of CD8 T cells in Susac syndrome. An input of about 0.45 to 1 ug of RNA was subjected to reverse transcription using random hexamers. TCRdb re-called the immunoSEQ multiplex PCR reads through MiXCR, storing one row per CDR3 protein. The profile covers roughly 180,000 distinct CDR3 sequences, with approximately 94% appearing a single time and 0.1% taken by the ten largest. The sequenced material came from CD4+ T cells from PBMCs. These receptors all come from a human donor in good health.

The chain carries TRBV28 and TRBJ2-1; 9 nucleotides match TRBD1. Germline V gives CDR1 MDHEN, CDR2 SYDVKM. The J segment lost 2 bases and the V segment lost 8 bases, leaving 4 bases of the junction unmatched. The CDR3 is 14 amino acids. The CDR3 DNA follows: TGTGCCAGCGCCGGGACAGGGACCTACAATGAGCAGTTCTTC. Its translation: CASAGTGTYNEQFF. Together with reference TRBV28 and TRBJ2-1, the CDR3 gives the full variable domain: DVKVTQSSRYLVKRTGEKVFLECVQDMDHENMFWYRQDPGLGLRLIYFSYDVKMKEKGDIPEGYSVSREKKERFSLILESASTNQTSMYLCASAGTGTYNEQFFGPGTRLTVL.

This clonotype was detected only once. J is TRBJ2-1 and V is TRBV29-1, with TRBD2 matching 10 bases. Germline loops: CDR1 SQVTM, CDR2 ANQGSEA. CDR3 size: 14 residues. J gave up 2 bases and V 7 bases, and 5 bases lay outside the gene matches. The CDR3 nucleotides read TGCAGCGAGATTAGCGGGAGGCCCTACAATGAGCAGTTCTTC. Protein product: CSEISGRPYNEQFF.

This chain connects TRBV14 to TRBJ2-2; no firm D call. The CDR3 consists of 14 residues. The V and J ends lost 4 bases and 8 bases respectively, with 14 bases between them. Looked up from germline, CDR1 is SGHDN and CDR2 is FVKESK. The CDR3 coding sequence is TGTGCCAGCAGCCTCGCCGGACGGGCGGGGGAGCTGTTTTTT. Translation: CASSLAGRAGELFF.

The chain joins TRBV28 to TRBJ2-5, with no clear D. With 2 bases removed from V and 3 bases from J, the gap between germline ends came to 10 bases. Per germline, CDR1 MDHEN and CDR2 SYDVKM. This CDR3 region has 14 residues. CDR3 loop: CASSLIPTEETQYF. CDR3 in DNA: TGTGCCAGCAGTTTAATTCCGACGGAAGAGACCCAGTACTTC.

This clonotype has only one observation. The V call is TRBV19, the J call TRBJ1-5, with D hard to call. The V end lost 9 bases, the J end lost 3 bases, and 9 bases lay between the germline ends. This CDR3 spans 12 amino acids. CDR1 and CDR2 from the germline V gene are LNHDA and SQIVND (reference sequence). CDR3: CASNTYNQPQHF. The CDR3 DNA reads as TGTGCCAGCAACACCTACAATCAGCCCCAGCATTTT.

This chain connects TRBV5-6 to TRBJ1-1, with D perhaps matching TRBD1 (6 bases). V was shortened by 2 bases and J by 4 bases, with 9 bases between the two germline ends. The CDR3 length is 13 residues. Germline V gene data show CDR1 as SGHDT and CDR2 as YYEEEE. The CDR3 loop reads CASSLTGFTEAFF. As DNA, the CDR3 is TGTGCCAGCAGCTTAACAGGGTTCACTGAAGCTTTCTTT.